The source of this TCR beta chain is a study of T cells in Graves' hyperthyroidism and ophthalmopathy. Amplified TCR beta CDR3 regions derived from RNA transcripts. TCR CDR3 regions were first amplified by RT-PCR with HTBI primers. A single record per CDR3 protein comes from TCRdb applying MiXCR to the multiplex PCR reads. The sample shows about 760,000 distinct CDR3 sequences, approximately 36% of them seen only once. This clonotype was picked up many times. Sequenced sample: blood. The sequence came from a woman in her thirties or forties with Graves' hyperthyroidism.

The CDR3 loop is CASIQGQGYYGYTF. As DNA, the CDR3 is TGTGCCAGCATCCAAGGACAGGGGTACTATGGCTACACCTTC. The chain is built from TRBV5-5 and TRBJ1-2; TRBD1 matches at 9 bases. The CDR3 covers 14 residues. After removal of 6 bases from V and 3 bases from J, the junction contained 6 bases not matched to a gene. The V gene's germline CDR1 is SGHKS and CDR2 YYEKEE (reference sequence).